Below, 26 T cell receptor beta chains from the same sample are listed, as sequenced in a study of T cell changes during pregnancy in multiple sclerosis. Assay used: immunoSEQ multiplex PCR; TCRdb lists only in-frame clones, some missing. The data show 30,000 to 45,000 clones, 85% to 95% seen once. The material sequenced was PBMCs (not recorded whether the cells were cultured). These TCRs come from a female donor with multiple sclerosis, enrolled in a pregnancy study.

This chain joins TRBV5-4 and TRBJ1-1; D gene unclear. The ends were cut back, 2 bases at V and 1 base at J, with 6 bases in the middle. The CDR3 is 13 amino acids. CDR1 and CDR2 (germline): SGHNT, YYREEE (reference sequence). The CDR3 here is CASSFSPNTEAFF. The CDR3, as DNA: TGTGCCAGCAGCTTCAGTCCGAACACTGAAGCTTTCTTT.

The gene calls are TRBV28 and TRBJ1-5, with 9 bases aligning to TRBD1. J was trimmed by 4 bases and V by 3 bases; bases with no gene match: 4. Per the germline V gene, CDR1 is MDHEN and CDR2 is SYDVKM. The CDR3 spans 15 residues. The CDR3 region has the DNA TGTGCCAGCAGTTTTGACAGGGGGGGGAATCAGCCCCAGCATTTT. Its translation: CASSFDRGGNQPQHF.

This clone was observed a single time. The rearrangement links TRBV7-9 to TRBJ1-1; D may be TRBD1 (5 bases). The V and J ends lost 0 bases and 5 bases respectively, with 10 bases between them. This CDR3 has 14 amino acids. CDR1 and CDR2 from the germline V gene are SEHNR and FQNEAQ (reference sequence). The CDR3 here is CASSLAGPATEAFF. The CDR3 region has the DNA TGTGCCAGCAGCTTAGCGGGGCCAGCAACTGAAGCTTTCTTT.

The V gene is TRBV6-1, the J gene TRBJ2-7; D gene ambiguous. The germline V gene encodes CDR1 MNHNS and CDR2 SASEGT. With 1 base removed from V and 9 bases from J, the gap between germline ends came to 16 bases. CDR3 size: 14 residues. The CDR3 DNA reads TGTGCCAGCAGTGAAGAGGTTAGCACACCGTGGCAGTACTTC. It encodes CASSEEVSTPWQYF.

This chain connects TRBV28 to TRBJ2-4; tentatively, D is TRBD1 or TRBD2 (6 bases each). Germline CDR1 reads MDHEN; CDR2 reads SYDVKM. V lost 2 bases to trimming and J lost 5 bases, with 7 bases between them. There are 13 residues in the CDR3. This chain's CDR3 is CASSLGGQNIQYF. The CDR3, as DNA: TGTGCCAGCAGTTTAGGGGGGCAAAACATTCAGTACTTC.

This clone was recorded once. The chain links TRBV30 to TRBJ2-7; D remains unclear. CDR3 size: 13 residues. CDR1 and CDR2 from the germline V gene are GTSNPN and SVGIG (reference sequence). Trimming removed 2 bases from V and 3 bases from J, with 11 bases in between. The CDR3 sequence is CAWSKETDYEQYF. Written as DNA, the CDR3 is TGTGCCTGGAGTAAAGAGACGGACTACGAGCAGTACTTC.

The chain joins TRBV7-6 to TRBJ2-5; 7 bases line up with TRBD1. V shed 5 bases, J shed 4 bases, and the junction held 13 bases outside the gene matches. From germline, CDR1 is SGHVS and CDR2 FNYEAQ. The CDR3 has 16 amino acids. The CDR3 sequence: CASSARQGRGAETQYF. The CDR3, as DNA: TGTGCCAGCAGCGCCCGACAGGGTCGGGGCGCAGAGACCCAGTACTTC.

V gene TRBV6-5 combines with J gene TRBJ2-3; possibly TRBD2 for D (6 bases). The CDR3 sequence is 16 residues long. V lost 0 bases, J lost 4 bases, and 14 bases lay in between. Germline CDR1 and CDR2: MNHEY and SVGAGI. The CDR3 spells CASSYSGLHLADTQYF. CDR3 sequence (DNA): TGTGCCAGCAGTTACTCGGGACTCCATCTGGCAGATACGCAGTATTTT.

The chain has TRBV2 and TRBJ1-2; weak D call: TRBD1 (5 bases). Trimming removed 1 base at V and 3 bases at J, with 9 bases between. Germline lookup yields CDR1 SNHLY and CDR2 FYNNEI. This CDR3 is built from 14 residues. The CDR3 region is CASSEGEGDYGYTF. The DNA of the CDR3 is TGTGCCAGCAGTGAAGGAGAAGGGGACTATGGCTACACCTTC.

The chain links TRBV5-1 to TRBJ2-1; D possibly corresponds to TRBD2 (6 bases). The CDR3 spans 15 residues. The V end was cut by 4 bases, the J end by 4 bases, with 15 bases between. Germline V gives CDR1 SGHRS, CDR2 YFSETQ. The CDR3 sequence: CASSPGLFSYNEQFF. CDR3 sequence (DNA): TGCGCCAGCAGCCCTGGACTATTTAGTTACAATGAGCAGTTCTTC. The full variable domain, completed using reference TRBV5-1 and TRBJ2-1, is KAGVTQTPRYLIKTRGQQVTLSCSPISGHRSVSWYQQTPGQGLQFLFEYFSETQRNKGNFPGRFSGRQFSNSRSEMNVSTLELGDSALYLCASSPGLFSYNEQFFGPGTRLTVL.

The rearrangement joins TRBV27 to TRBJ1-2, with D possibly matching TRBD1 (5 bases). Trimming removed 2 bases at V and 5 bases at J, with 6 bases between. The germline V gene has CDR1 MNHEY and CDR2 SMNVEV (reference sequence). This CDR3 is 12 amino acids long. CDR3 coding DNA: TGTGCCAGCAGTTTACAGGGTTATGGCTACACCTTC. This gives the protein CASSLQGYGYTF.

The chain links TRBV6-5 to TRBJ2-5; TRBD2 agrees at 12 bases. Losses at the gene ends were 7 bases for V and 11 bases for J; bases not matched to a gene: 8. CDR1 and CDR2 from the germline V gene are MNHEY and SVGAGI. The length of the CDR3 is 13 residues. Here the CDR3 DNA reads TGTGCCAGCACCAATCTAGCGGGAGGGCCTCAGTACTTC. Its protein is CASTNLAGGPQYF.

The chain has TRBV6-6 and TRBJ2-1, with 9 bases fitting TRBD1. This CDR3 is 14 amino acids long. V lost 5 bases to trimming and J lost 9 bases; unmatched junction nucleotides: 8. The germline V gene encodes CDR1 MNHNY and CDR2 SVGAGI (reference sequence). CDR3 protein: CASSETGGEGEQFF. CDR3 nucleotides: TGTGCCAGCAGTGAGACAGGGGGTGAGGGTGAGCAGTTCTTC.

This sequence joins TRBV11-2 and TRBJ2-1, with D tentatively TRBD1 or TRBD2 (6 bases each). This CDR3 has 15 amino acids. The V gene lost 11 bases and the J gene lost 3 bases, with 20 bases spanning the gap. Germline V gene data show CDR1 as SGHAT and CDR2 as FQNNGV. The CDR3 nucleotides are TGTGCCTCCACTGGAGGGCAGGGGTTCTACAATGAGCAGTTCTTC. Residues: CASTGGQGFYNEQFF.

The chain joins TRBV4-3 to TRBJ2-3, with 7 nucleotides matching TRBD1. V lost 1 base and J lost 6; bases outside the gene matches: 7. The CDR3 totals 15 residues. Germline V lookup: CDR1 LGHNA, CDR2 YSLEER. The CDR3 region is CASSQAGQPIDTQYF. The CDR3 DNA reads TGCGCCAGCAGCCAAGCGGGACAGCCTATTGATACGCAGTATTTT.

The V gene is TRBV29-1, the J gene TRBJ1-1; D gene ambiguous. The V end was cut by 4 bases, the J end by 0 bases, with 6 bases between. Germline V gene lookup returns CDR1 SQVTM and CDR2 ANQGSEA. The CDR3 runs to 12 residues. This CDR3 is CSVAPVNTEAFF. The CDR3 DNA reads as TGCAGCGTTGCCCCCGTGAACACTGAAGCTTTCTTT.

This chain links TRBV9 with TRBJ2-7; D is possibly TRBD2 (5 bases). The CDR3 extends over 14 amino acids. The germline V gene has CDR1 SGDLS and CDR2 YYNGEE. V was cut by 3 bases and J by 5 bases, with 15 bases left in between. The CDR3 is CASSGGLLGNEQYF. DNA for the CDR3: TGTGCCAGCAGCGGCGGACTCTTAGGGAACGAGCAGTACTTC. The full variable domain, in which reference TRBV9 and TRBJ2-7 provide the parts outside the CDR3, is DSGVTQTPKHLITATGQRVTLRCSPRSGDLSVYWYQQSLDQGLQFLIQYYNGEERAKGNILERFSAQQFPDLHSELNLSSLELGDSALYFCASSGGLLGNEQYFGPGTRLTVT.

The chain carries TRBV6-1 and TRBJ2-1; D call uncertain. This CDR3 comprises 15 residues. V shed 6 bases and J shed 7 bases, with 19 bases lying between them. CDR1 and CDR2 from the germline V gene are MNHNS and SASEGT. Written as DNA, the CDR3 is TGTGCCAGCAGGGAGAGGCCAACCACGCGGAATGAGCAGTTCTTC. Its protein product is CASRERPTTRNEQFF.

The chain has TRBV6-6 and TRBJ2-7; tentative D call: TRBD1 (6 bases). CDR1 MNHNY and CDR2 SVGAGI come from the germline V gene (reference sequence). V gave up 2 bases and J gave up 4 bases, with 9 bases separating them. This CDR3 has 13 residues. The CDR3 loop reads CASSYRGSYEQYF. The CDR3 nucleotides are TGTGCCAGCAGTTACAGGGGGTCGTACGAGCAGTACTTC.

The chain is built from TRBV19 and TRBJ2-1; 10 nucleotides agree with TRBD1. V dropped 2 bases and J dropped 8; count of bases not matched to a gene: 9. This CDR3 is 16 amino acids long. Germline values: CDR1 LNHDA, CDR2 SQIVND (reference sequence). The CDR3 DNA is TGTGCCAGTAGTATATTAGGGACAGGGGTTATCTATGAGCAGTTCTTC. As protein: CASSILGTGVIYEQFF.

CDR3 coding DNA: TGTGCCAGCAGCCCCTCCGGGACTGGAGCGGGGAATGAAAAACTGTTTTTT. Amino acids: CASSPSGTGAGNEKLFF. The V gene is TRBV4-2, the J gene TRBJ1-4; maybe TRBD1 (5 bases). The length of the CDR3 is 17 residues. Trimming removed 4 bases from V and 5 bases from J, with 20 bases in between. Looked up from germline, CDR1 is LGHNA and CDR2 is YNFKEQ.

V gene TRBV19 combines with J gene TRBJ2-1, with D unresolved. This CDR3 has 13 amino acids. V was trimmed by 5 bases and J by 11 bases, leaving 16 bases between them. CDR1 and CDR2 (germline): LNHDA, SQIVND (reference sequence). The CDR3 sequence is CASSSSPIGQQFF. DNA of the CDR3: TGTGCCAGTAGTTCAAGCCCTATCGGACAGCAGTTCTTC.

This clone has just one count. The chain combines TRBV5-4 with TRBJ1-1, with D unresolved. The V gene lost 4 bases and the J gene lost 7 bases, with 20 bases spanning the gap. The CDR3 sequence is 15 residues long. Germline V CDR1 and CDR2: SGHNT, YYREEE (reference sequence). The CDR3 sequence is CASSVEGRGAVEAFF. The CDR3, as DNA: TGTGCCAGCAGCGTGGAAGGACGGGGAGCGGTTGAAGCTTTCTTT.

This clone was picked up a small number of times. V usage is TRBV28 and J usage is TRBJ1-2, with unresolved D. The length of the CDR3 is 13 residues. The germline V gene encodes CDR1 MDHEN and CDR2 SYDVKM. The ends were cut back, 3 bases at V and 8 bases at J, with 13 bases in the middle. The CDR3 region is CASSFGVPGGYTF. CDR3 in DNA: TGTGCCAGCAGTTTTGGGGTGCCGGGAGGCTACACCTTC.

The chain uses TRBV4-3 and TRBJ2-3; tentative D call: TRBD2 (5 bases). V dropped 1 base and J dropped 3 bases, with 11 bases sitting between them. From germline, CDR1 is LGHNA and CDR2 YSLEER. The length of the CDR3 is 15 residues. The CDR3 nucleotides read TGCGCCAGCAGCCAAGTATCAAGCGGAACAGATACGCAGTATTTT. It translates to CASSQVSSGTDTQYF.

The rearrangement joins TRBV7-2 to TRBJ2-3; 10 bases map to TRBD2. CDR3 length: 16 residues. With 1 base clipped from V and 5 bases from J, the junction kept 6 bases outside the gene matches. The germline V gene encodes CDR1 SGHTA and CDR2 FQGNSA. Written as DNA, the CDR3 is TGTGCCAGCAGCTTAGGGCTACTAGCGGGAATAGATACGCAGTATTTT. Residues: CASSLGLLAGIDTQYF.